The 19 T cell receptor beta chains presented below share a single source sample, sequenced in a study of early T cells in non-severe SARS-CoV-2 infection. TCRdb re-called the 5' RACE reads with MiXCR, one entry per CDR3 protein. The repertoire holds just under 85,000 distinct CDR3 sequences, with about 10% as singletons. Here the sequenced sample was whole blood, taken at baseline. The source of these receptors is an adult who was a healthcare worker with PCR-confirmed SARS-CoV-2 infection or an uninfected control (not recorded which).

This sequence joins TRBV7-8 and TRBJ2-3, with 7 bases matching TRBD2. The CDR3 runs to 15 residues. V was pared by 7 bases and J by 4 bases, with 11 bases of the junction left unmatched. Germline values: CDR1 SGHVS, CDR2 FQNEAQ. CDR3 DNA: TGTGCCAGCACCCTTGGGGGTCTAGCGGCAGATACGCAGTATTTT. Translation: CASTLGGLAADTQYF.

Only a few counts were recorded for this clonotype. The chain has TRBV10-3 and TRBJ1-5; 7 nucleotides agree with TRBD1. V gave up 5 bases and J gave up 4 bases; unmatched junction bases: 2. This CDR3 comprises 13 residues. Germline V gives CDR1 ENHRY, CDR2 SYGVKD. The chain's CDR3 is CAISTTGNQPQHF. The CDR3, as DNA: TGTGCCATCAGTACGACAGGGAATCAGCCCCAGCATTTT.

This clonotype was detected many times. V usage is TRBV6-1 and J usage is TRBJ1-5; tentative D call: TRBD1 (6 bases). The germline V and J ends were trimmed by 4 bases and 0 bases, with 16 bases remaining between them. This CDR3 spans 17 amino acids. Germline CDR1 MNHNS, CDR2 SASEGT. DNA of the CDR3: TGTGCCAGCAGTGTCCTCGACAGGTTGTTTAGCAATCAGCCCCAGCATTTT. This codes for CASSVLDRLFSNQPQHF.

The chain links TRBV4-2 to TRBJ2-7, with 8 nucleotides matching TRBD2. Germline V gene data show CDR1 as LGHNA and CDR2 as YNFKEQ. This CDR3 has 15 residues. Germline trimming cut 1 base from V and 3 bases from J; bases unmatched to any gene: 5. The CDR3 protein is CASSQAREGIYEQYF. As DNA, the CDR3 is TGTGCCAGCAGCCAAGCCCGGGAGGGTATCTACGAGCAGTACTTC.

This clonotype was detected a few times. V usage is TRBV20-1 and J usage is TRBJ2-5; TRBD1 matches 8 bases. J was trimmed by 6 bases and V by 5 bases; bases with no gene match: 11. This CDR3 has 14 residues. CDR1 and CDR2 from the germline V gene are DFQATT and SNEGSKA (reference sequence). CDR3: CSAAGQGQFKTQYF. CDR3 DNA: TGCAGTGCTGCTGGACAGGGTCAATTTAAGACCCAGTACTTC.

J is TRBJ1-1 and V is TRBV28; no reliable D call. Germline lookup yields CDR1 MDHEN and CDR2 SYDVKM. The CDR3 spans 14 residues. V lost 6 bases to trimming and J lost 0 bases, with 11 bases between them. CDR3 loop: CASSRPRLNTEAFF. CDR3 DNA sequence: TGTGCCAGCAGCCGCCCCCGTCTGAACACTGAAGCTTTCTTT. Filled out from reference TRBV28 and TRBJ1-1, the complete variable domain reads DVKVTQSSRYLVKRTGEKVFLECVQDMDHENMFWYRQDPGLGLRLIYFSYDVKMKEKGDIPEGYSVSREKKERFSLILESASTNQTSMYLCASSRPRLNTEAFFGQGTRLTVV.

This clonotype was picked up many times. V usage is TRBV27 and J usage is TRBJ2-7; 9 nucleotides agree with TRBD2. Germline loops: CDR1 MNHEY, CDR2 SMNVEV (reference sequence). The V gene end was trimmed by 6 bases and the J gene end by 4 bases; junction bases not matched to a gene: 10. The CDR3 has 15 amino acids. The CDR3 region has the DNA TGTGCCAGCAGCCTAAGGGCGGGAGGGCCTTACGAGCAGTACTTC. Translated, it gives CASSLRAGGPYEQYF.

This clonotype showed up many times. The V call is TRBV4-1, the J call TRBJ2-3, with D unclear. CDR1 MGHRA and CDR2 YSYEKL come from the germline V gene. The CDR3 is 14 residues long. V shed 4 bases and J shed 0 bases, with 8 bases lying between them. The CDR3 DNA reads as TGCGCCAGCAGCCCATGGGCCAGCACAGATACGCAGTATTTT. Encoded protein: CASSPWASTDTQYF.

This clonotype was picked up a small number of times. The V and J genes are TRBV19 and TRBJ2-7; TRBD2 matches 9 bases. The CDR3 length is 14 residues. Germline CDR1 and CDR2: LNHDA and SQIVND (reference sequence). J lost 2 bases, V lost 5 bases, and 4 bases had no gene match. CDR3: CASSVTSGAYEQYF. CDR3 nucleotides: TGTGCCAGTAGTGTGACTAGCGGTGCCTACGAGCAGTACTTC.

The V call is TRBV4-1, the J call TRBJ2-3; D gene unclear. CDR3 length equals 13 residues. The germline V and J ends were trimmed by 0 bases and 8 bases, with 9 bases remaining between them. Germline CDR1 reads MGHRA; CDR2 reads YSYEKL. The CDR3 here is CASSQDHGSTQYF. The CDR3 region has the DNA TGCGCCAGCAGCCAAGATCACGGCAGTACGCAGTATTTT.

The CDR3: CASSLGVYRDRDLYEQYF. The CDR3 nucleotides are TGTGCCAGCAGCTTAGGGGTGTACAGGGACAGGGACCTCTACGAGCAGTACTTC. This chain links TRBV7-9 with TRBJ2-7, with TRBD1 identical over 9 bases. V lost 1 base and J lost 3; bases outside the gene matches: 13. Germline CDR1 and CDR2: SEHNR and FQNEAQ (reference sequence). The length of the CDR3 is 18 residues.

There are many counts of this clonotype. This chain links TRBV5-5 with TRBJ1-2, with D possibly TRBD1 on 6 matching bases. Germline V gives CDR1 SGHKS, CDR2 YYEKEE (reference sequence). The CDR3 runs to 16 residues. Trimming left V 0 bases short and J 4 bases short, with 16 bases between. CDR3 amino acids: CASSLAFGTKAYGYTF. CDR3 bases: TGTGCCAGCAGCTTGGCGTTTGGGACAAAGGCCTATGGCTACACCTTC. Full variable domain (outside the CDR3, taken from reference TRBV5-5 and TRBJ1-2): DAGVTQSPTHLIKTRGQQVTLRCSPISGHKSVSWYQQVLGQGPQFIFQYYEKEERGRGNFPDRFSARQFPNYSSELNVNALLLGDSALYLCASSLAFGTKAYGYTFGSGTRLTVV.

The sample holds a few counts of this clonotype. J is TRBJ1-1 and V is TRBV12-3 or TRBV12-4; D perhaps matches TRBD1 (5 bases). The germline V and J ends were trimmed by 2 bases and 3 bases, with 7 bases remaining between them. This CDR3 has 13 residues. CDR3 sequence reads: CASSLRGDTEAFF. DNA for the CDR3: TGTGCCAGCAGTTTACGGGGGGACACTGAAGCTTTCTTT.

This chain links TRBV6-5 with TRBJ2-2; D is unresolved. Trimming took 6 bases from V and 5 from J, leaving 13 bases between them. The CDR3 spans 14 residues. The germline V gene encodes CDR1 MNHEY and CDR2 SVGAGI. CDR3 in DNA: TGTGCCAGCAGGGCGGCGCAGGTGACCGGGGAGCTGTTTTTT. This translates into CASRAAQVTGELFF.

This clonotype was recorded many times. V and J are TRBV3-1 and TRBJ1-3, with a weak D call TRBD1 (5 bases). The CDR3 has 15 amino acids. The V and J ends lost 2 bases and 1 base respectively, with 9 bases between them. Germline-derived CDR1 and CDR2 are LGHDT and YNNKEL (reference sequence). The CDR3 coding sequence is TGTGCCAGCAGCCAAATTGACAGATCTGGAAACACCATATATTTT. It specifies CASSQIDRSGNTIYF.

This clonotype was recorded a few times. The chain links TRBV3-1 to TRBJ2-3, with 7 nucleotides matching TRBD2. Germline values: CDR1 LGHDT, CDR2 YNNKEL (reference sequence). The CDR3 covers 13 residues. Trimming removed 1 base from V and 11 bases from J; junction bases left unmatched: 6. CDR3 nucleotide sequence: TGTGCCAGCAGCCAAGGCGCTAGCGGACGGCAGTATTTT. It is translated as CASSQGASGRQYF.

This clonotype was found a few times. The rearrangement joins TRBV5-1 to TRBJ2-5; TRBD1 agrees at 8 bases. This CDR3 contains 15 residues. The V gene end was trimmed by 8 bases and the J gene end by 1 base; junction bases not matched to a gene: 10. The germline V gene encodes CDR1 SGHRS and CDR2 YFSETQ. CDR3 sequence reads: CASRSQGQAQETQYF. CDR3 nucleotide sequence: TGCGCCAGTCGTTCCCAGGGACAGGCCCAAGAGACCCAGTACTTC.

This clonotype has ten or more counts. This chain connects TRBV18 to TRBJ2-7, with D tentatively TRBD1 (5 bases). Germline loops: CDR1 KGHSH, CDR2 LQKENI. The V end was cut by 0 bases, the J end by 4 bases, with 10 bases between. There are 14 residues in the CDR3. CDR3 sequence (DNA): TGTGCCAGCTCACCACCGCACGACAGATACGAGCAGTACTTC. Translated, it gives CASSPPHDRYEQYF.

The gene calls are TRBV4-2 and TRBJ2-3; 12 positions match TRBD1. This CDR3 comprises 18 residues. V lost 1 base and J lost 0; bases outside the gene matches: 5. The germline V gene has CDR1 LGHNA and CDR2 YNFKEQ. CDR3 sequence reads: CASSQGPGQGASTDTQYF. The CDR3 DNA reads TGTGCCAGCAGCCAAGGACCGGGACAGGGGGCCAGCACAGATACGCAGTATTTT.